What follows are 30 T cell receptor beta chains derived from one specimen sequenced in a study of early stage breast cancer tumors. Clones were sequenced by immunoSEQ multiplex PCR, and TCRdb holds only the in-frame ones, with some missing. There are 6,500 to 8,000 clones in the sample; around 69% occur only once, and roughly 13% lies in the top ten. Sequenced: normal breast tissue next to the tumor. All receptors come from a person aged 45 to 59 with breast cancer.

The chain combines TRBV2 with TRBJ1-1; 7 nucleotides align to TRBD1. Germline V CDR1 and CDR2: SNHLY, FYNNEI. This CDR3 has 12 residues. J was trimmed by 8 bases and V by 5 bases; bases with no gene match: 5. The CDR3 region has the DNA TGTGCCAGCAGTCGAGGGACAGTCGAAGCTTTCTTT. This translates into CASSRGTVEAFF.

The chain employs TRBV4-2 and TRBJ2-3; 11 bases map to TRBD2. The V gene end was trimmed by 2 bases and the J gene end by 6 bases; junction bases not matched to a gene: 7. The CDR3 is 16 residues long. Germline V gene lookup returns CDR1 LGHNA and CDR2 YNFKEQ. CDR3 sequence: CASSQRRLAGSDTQYF. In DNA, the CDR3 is TGTGCCAGCAGCCAAAGAAGACTAGCGGGATCTGATACGCAGTATTTT.

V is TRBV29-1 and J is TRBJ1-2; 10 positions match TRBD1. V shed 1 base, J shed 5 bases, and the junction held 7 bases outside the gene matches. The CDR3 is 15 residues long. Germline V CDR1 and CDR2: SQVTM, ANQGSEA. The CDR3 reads CSVEVGTGDLYGYTF. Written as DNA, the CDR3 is TGCAGCGTTGAAGTTGGGACAGGGGACTTATATGGCTACACCTTC.

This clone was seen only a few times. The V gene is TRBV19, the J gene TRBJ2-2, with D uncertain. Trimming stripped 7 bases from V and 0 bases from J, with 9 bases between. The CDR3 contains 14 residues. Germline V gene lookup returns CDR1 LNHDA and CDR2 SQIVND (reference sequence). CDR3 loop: CASIKTTNTGELFF. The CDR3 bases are TGTGCCAGTATCAAAACGACGAACACCGGGGAGCTGTTTTTT.

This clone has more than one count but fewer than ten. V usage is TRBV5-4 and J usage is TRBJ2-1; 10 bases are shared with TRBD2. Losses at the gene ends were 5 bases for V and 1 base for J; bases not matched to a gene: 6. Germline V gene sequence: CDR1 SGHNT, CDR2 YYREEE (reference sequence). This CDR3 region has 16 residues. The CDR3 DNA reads TGTGCCAGCAGAGAGCCTAGCGGGGGTTCCTACAATGAGCAGTTCTTC. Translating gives CASREPSGGSYNEQFF.

CDR3 coding DNA: TGTGCCAGCAGCTTCCCCAAGTTAACAGGGAAGGACGGCTACACCTTC. Protein sequence: CASSFPKLTGKDGYTF. V usage is TRBV5-4 and J usage is TRBJ1-2, with D maybe TRBD1 (6 bases). CDR1 and CDR2 from the germline V gene are SGHNT and YYREEE (reference sequence). V gave up 2 bases and J gave up 8 bases, with 22 bases separating them. The CDR3 extends over 16 amino acids.

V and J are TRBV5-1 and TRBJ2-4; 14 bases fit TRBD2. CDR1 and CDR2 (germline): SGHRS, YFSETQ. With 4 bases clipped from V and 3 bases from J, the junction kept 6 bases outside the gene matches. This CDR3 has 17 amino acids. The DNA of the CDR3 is TGCGCCAGCAGCCCTGGACTAGCGGGAGGTGGCAAAAACATTCAGTACTTC. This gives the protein CASSPGLAGGGKNIQYF.

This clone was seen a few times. The DNA for the CDR3 is TGTGCCAGCACCCCAAGACTAACGCCCTACAATGAGCAGTTCTTC. Translated, it gives CASTPRLTPYNEQFF. The chain employs TRBV27 and TRBJ2-1; weak D call: TRBD2 (5 bases). V lost 7 bases and J 2 bases, leaving 15 bases between the germline ends. There are 15 residues in the CDR3. Germline-derived CDR1 and CDR2 are MNHEY and SMNVEV (reference sequence).

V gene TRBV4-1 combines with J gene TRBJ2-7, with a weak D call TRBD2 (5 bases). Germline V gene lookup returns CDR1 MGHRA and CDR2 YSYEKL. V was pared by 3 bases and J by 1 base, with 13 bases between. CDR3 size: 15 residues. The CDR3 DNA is TGCGCCAGCAGCCAGGCGGACTCGCCATCCTACGAGCAGTACTTC. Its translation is CASSQADSPSYEQYF.

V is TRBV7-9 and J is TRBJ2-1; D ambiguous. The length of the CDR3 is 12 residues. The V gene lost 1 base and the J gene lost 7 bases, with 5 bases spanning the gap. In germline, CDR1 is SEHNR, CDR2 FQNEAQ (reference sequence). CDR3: CASSLGANEQFF. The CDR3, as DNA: TGTGCCAGCAGCTTAGGGGCGAATGAGCAGTTCTTC.

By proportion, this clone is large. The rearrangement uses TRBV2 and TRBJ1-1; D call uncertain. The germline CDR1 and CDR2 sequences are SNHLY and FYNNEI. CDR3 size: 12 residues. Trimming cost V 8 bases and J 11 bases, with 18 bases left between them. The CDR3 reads CASGGRPVGAFF. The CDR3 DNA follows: TGTGCCAGCGGAGGGAGGCCTGTGGGGGCTTTCTTT.

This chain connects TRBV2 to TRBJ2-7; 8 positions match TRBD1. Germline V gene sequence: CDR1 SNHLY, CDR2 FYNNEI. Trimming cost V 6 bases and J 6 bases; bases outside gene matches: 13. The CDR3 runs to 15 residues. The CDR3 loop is CASRGQGAGVTEQYF. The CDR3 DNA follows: TGTGCCAGCAGGGGGCAGGGGGCCGGGGTAACCGAGCAGTACTTC. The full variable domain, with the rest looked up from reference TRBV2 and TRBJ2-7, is EPEVTQTPSHQVTQMGQEVILRCVPISNHLYFYWYRQILGQKVEFLVSFYNNEISEKSEIFDDQFSVERPDGSNFTLKIRSTKLEDSAMYFCASRGQGAGVTEQYFGPGTRLTVT.

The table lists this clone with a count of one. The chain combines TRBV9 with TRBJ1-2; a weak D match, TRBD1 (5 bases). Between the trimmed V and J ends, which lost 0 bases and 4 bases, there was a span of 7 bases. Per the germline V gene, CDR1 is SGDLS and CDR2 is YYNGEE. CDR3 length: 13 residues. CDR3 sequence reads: CASSVGGAYGYTF. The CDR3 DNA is TGTGCCAGCAGCGTAGGTGGGGCCTATGGCTACACCTTC.

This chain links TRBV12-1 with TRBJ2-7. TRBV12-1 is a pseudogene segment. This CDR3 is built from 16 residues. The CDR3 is CASTYVDRLNGWEQYF. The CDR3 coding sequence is TGTGCCAGCACCTATGTTGACAGACTAAATGGGTGGGAGCAGTACTTC.

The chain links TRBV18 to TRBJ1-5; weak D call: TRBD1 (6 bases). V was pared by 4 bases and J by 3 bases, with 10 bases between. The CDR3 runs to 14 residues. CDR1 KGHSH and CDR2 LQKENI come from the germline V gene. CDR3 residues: CASSHRTDNQPQHF. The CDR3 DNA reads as TGTGCCAGCTCACACCGGACAGACAATCAGCCCCAGCATTTT.

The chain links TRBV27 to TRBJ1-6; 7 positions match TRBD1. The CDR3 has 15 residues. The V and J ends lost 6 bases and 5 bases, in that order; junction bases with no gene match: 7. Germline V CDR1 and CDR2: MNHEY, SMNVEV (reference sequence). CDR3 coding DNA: TGTGCCAGCAGGGCAGGGGGAGGGGATAATTCACCCCTCCACTTT. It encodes CASRAGGGDNSPLHF.

CDR3 in amino acids: CASSLSPRETQYF. The CDR3 DNA sequence: TGCGCCAGCAGCTTGTCCCCCCGAGAGACCCAGTACTTC. The chain joins TRBV5-1 to TRBJ2-5; D not resolved. The V gene lost 1 base and the J gene lost 4 bases, with 8 bases spanning the gap. CDR1 is SGHRS and CDR2 is YFSETQ in the germline V gene. The CDR3 contains 13 residues.

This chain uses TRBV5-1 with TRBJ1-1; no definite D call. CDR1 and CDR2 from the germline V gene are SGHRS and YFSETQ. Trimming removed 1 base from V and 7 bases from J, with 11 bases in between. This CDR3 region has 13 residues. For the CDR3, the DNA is TGCGCCAGCAGCTTGTGGGGTCAAAGTGAAGCTTTCTTT. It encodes CASSLWGQSEAFF.

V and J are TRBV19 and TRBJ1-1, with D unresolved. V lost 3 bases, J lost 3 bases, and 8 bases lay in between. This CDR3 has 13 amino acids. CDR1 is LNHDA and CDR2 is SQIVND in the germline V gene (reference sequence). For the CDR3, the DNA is TGTGCCAGTAGTATGGGAGGGTACACTGAAGCTTTCTTT. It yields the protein CASSMGGYTEAFF.

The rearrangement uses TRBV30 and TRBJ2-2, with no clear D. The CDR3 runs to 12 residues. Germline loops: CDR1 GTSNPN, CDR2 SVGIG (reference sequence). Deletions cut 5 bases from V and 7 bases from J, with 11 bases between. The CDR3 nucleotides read TGTGCCTGGGGGTTATGGAGCGGGGAGCTGTTTTTT. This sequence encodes CAWGLWSGELFF.

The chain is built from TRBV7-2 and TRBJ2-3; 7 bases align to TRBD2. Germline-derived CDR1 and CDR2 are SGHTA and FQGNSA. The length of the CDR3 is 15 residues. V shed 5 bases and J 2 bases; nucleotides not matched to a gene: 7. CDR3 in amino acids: CASSKDRDYTDTQYF. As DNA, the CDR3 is TGTGCCAGCAGCAAGGACCGGGACTACACAGATACGCAGTATTTT.

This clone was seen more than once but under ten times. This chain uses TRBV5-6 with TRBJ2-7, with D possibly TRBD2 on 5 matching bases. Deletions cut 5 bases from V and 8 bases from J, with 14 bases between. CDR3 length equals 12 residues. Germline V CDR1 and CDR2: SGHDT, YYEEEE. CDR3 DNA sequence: TGTGCCAGCAGGTTCGAGGGAGAGCAGCAGTACTTC. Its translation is CASRFEGEQQYF.

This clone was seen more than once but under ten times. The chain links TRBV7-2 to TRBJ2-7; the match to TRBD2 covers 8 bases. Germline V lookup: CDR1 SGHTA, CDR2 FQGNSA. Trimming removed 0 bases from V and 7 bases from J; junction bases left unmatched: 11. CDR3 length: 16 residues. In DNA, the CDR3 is TGTGCCAGCAGCTTAGCCTACGCGGGAGGATCGGGAGAGCAGTACTTC. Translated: CASSLAYAGGSGEQYF.

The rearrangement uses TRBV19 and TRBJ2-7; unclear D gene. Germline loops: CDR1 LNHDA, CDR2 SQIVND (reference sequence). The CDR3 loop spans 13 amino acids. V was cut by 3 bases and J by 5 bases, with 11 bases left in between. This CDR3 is CASSIKGLDEQYF. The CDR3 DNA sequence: TGTGCCAGTAGTATTAAGGGTTTGGACGAGCAGTACTTC. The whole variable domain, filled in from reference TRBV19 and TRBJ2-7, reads DGGITQSPKYLFRKEGQNVTLSCEQNLNHDAMYWYRQDPGQGLRLIYYSQIVNDFQKGDIAEGYSVSREKKESFPLTVTSAQKNPTAFYLCASSIKGLDEQYFGPGTRLTVT.

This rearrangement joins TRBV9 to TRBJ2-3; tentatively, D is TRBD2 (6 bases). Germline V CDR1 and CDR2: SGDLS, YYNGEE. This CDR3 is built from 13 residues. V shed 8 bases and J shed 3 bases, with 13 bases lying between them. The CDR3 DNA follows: TGTGCCAGTAACCTTCGGGGGACAGATACGCAGTATTTT. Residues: CASNLRGTDTQYF.

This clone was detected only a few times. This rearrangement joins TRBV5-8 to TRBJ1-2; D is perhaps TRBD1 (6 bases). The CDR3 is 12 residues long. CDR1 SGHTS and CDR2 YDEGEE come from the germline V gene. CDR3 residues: CDRRDTWSGYTF. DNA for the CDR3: TGTGACAGGCGGGACACCTGGTCTGGCTACACCTTC.

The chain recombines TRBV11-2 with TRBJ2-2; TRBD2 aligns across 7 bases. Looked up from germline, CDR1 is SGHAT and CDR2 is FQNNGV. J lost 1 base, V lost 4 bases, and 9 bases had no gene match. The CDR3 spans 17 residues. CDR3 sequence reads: CASSSPSGGRNTGELFF. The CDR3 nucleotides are TGTGCCAGCAGCTCGCCCTCTGGCGGGAGGAACACCGGGGAGCTGTTTTTT.

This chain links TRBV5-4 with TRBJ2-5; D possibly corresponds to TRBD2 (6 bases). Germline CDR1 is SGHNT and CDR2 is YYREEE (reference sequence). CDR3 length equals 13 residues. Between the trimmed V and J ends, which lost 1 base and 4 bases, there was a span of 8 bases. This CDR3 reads CASSLWGGETQYF. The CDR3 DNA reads TGTGCCAGCAGCTTGTGGGGAGGAGAGACCCAGTACTTC.

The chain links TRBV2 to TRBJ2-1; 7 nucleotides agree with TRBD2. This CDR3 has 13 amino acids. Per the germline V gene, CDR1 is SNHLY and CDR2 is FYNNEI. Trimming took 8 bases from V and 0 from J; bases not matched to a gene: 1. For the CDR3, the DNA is TGTGCCAGCTGGACTAGCTCCTACAATGAGCAGTTCTTC. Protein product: CASWTSSYNEQFF. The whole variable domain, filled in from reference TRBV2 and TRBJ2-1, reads EPEVTQTPSHQVTQMGQEVILRCVPISNHLYFYWYRQILGQKVEFLVSFYNNEISEKSEIFDDQFSVERPDGSNFTLKIRSTKLEDSAMYFCASWTSSYNEQFFGPGTRLTVL.

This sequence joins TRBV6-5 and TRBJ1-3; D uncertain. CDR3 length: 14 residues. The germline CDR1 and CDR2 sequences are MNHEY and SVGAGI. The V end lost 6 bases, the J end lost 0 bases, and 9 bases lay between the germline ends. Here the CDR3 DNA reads TGTGCCAGCAGCTCAGACTTCTCTGGAAACACCATATATTTT. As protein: CASSSDFSGNTIYF.